The rows below give T cell receptor beta chains drawn from one sample of a study of T cell changes during pregnancy in multiple sclerosis. TCRdb's table, derived via immunoSEQ multiplex PCR, lists solely in-frame clones and lacks some. The sample holds 59,000 or so clones; around 90% are singletons and the top ten take about 2.5%. Sequenced here: peripheral blood, sampled in the third trimester of pregnancy. These receptors were collected from a female donor in good health, enrolled as a control in a pregnancy study. CDR3s include the opening cysteine and the closing phenylalanine or tryptophan. A D gene is named only where the DNA matches it firmly. For some rows the clone size is stated as once, few or many, or as a class when expanded; others skip it.

v_gene	d_gene	j_gene	abundance	CDR3aa	CDR3nt
TRBV15	TRBD1	TRBJ1-1	once	CATSRDSLLTGRDKAFF	TGTGCCACCAGCAGAGATTCGCTTCTGACAGGGCGAGATAAAGCTTTCTTT
TRBV15	-	TRBJ1-1	-	CATYGNPSGGALGTEAFF	TGTGCCACCTACGGAAATCCCTCAGGCGGGGCCCTTGGGACTGAAGCTTTCTTT
TRBV4-1	TRBD2	TRBJ2-7	-	CASSQDATGLALSYEQYF	TGCGCCAGCAGCCAAGACGCCACAGGACTAGCCCTCTCCTACGAGCAGTACTTC
TRBV11-2	-	TRBJ2-7	once	CASSLLTGYEQYF	TGTGCCAGCAGCCTTCTTACAGGCTACGAGCAGTACTTC
TRBV4-2	TRBD2	TRBJ2-1	-	CASSLGLAGNEQFF	TGTGCCAGCAGCCTGGGACTAGCGGGGAATGAGCAGTTCTTC
TRBV2	-	TRBJ2-1	-	CASRTFSYNEQFF	TGTGCCAGCCGAACTTTCTCCTACAATGAGCAGTTCTTC
TRBV19	-	TRBJ1-1	-	CASSIREVAGKAFF	TGTGCCAGTAGTATTAGAGAGGTGGCAGGGAAAGCTTTCTTT
TRBV14	TRBD2	TRBJ2-3	-	CASGLGLAGTDTQYF	TGTGCCAGCGGCCTCGGACTAGCGGGCACAGATACGCAGTATTTT
TRBV6-6	-	TRBJ2-2	few	CASSYSSTGELFF	TGTGCCAGCAGTTACTCGAGCACCGGGGAGCTGTTTTTT
TRBV27	-	TRBJ2-2	-	CASISGTNTGELFF	TGTGCCAGCATTAGCGGCACGAACACCGGGGAGCTGTTTTTT
TRBV7-2	TRBD2	TRBJ2-3	-	CASSPRTSGTTDTQYF	TGTGCCAGCAGCCCCCGGACTAGCGGGACAACAGATACGCAGTATTTT
TRBV4-1	-	TRBJ2-7	-	CASSQDQVRDRAYEQYF	TGCGCCAGCAGCCAAGATCAAGTCCGAGACAGAGCCTACGAGCAGTACTTC
TRBV5-1	TRBD2	TRBJ2-5	-	CASSLASGSGETQYF	TGCGCCAGCAGCTTGGCTAGCGGGAGCGGGGAGACCCAGTACTTC
TRBV5-4	-	TRBJ2-3	-	CASSLEGVVGPSTDTQYF	TGTGCCAGCAGCTTGGAGGGGGTCGTGGGTCCGAGCACAGATACGCAGTATTTT
TRBV5-1	TRBD1	TRBJ2-1	-	CASSNGQGSYNEQFF	TGCGCCAGCAGCAACGGACAGGGATCCTACAATGAGCAGTTCTTC
TRBV5-4	TRBD1	TRBJ1-5	-	CASSLGTGAQPQHF	TGTGCCAGCAGCTTAGGGACAGGCGCTCAGCCCCAGCATTTT
TRBV6-5	-	TRBJ2-1	-	CASSLFTGEQFF	TGTGCCAGCAGTCTATTTACGGGTGAGCAGTTCTTC
TRBV13	TRBD2	TRBJ2-7	once	CASSGTSGPLSYEQYF	TGTGCCAGCAGCGGGACTAGCGGGCCCCTCTCCTACGAGCAGTACTTC
TRBV6-6	-	TRBJ1-5	-	CAGGVWEGNNQPQHF	TGTGCCGGGGGGGTCTGGGAAGGAAATAATCAGCCCCAGCATTTT
TRBV6-1	TRBD1	TRBJ1-5	once	CASSSQGNWQPQHF	TGTGCCAGCAGTTCACAGGGGAACTGGCAGCCCCAGCATTTT
TRBV9	TRBD2	TRBJ2-7	-	CASSPREAGVYEQYF	TGTGCCAGCAGCCCCCGGGAAGCGGGAGTCTACGAGCAGTACTTC
TRBV11-2	TRBD1	TRBJ2-7	-	CASSLAQGAHEQYF	TGTGCCAGCAGCTTAGCGCAGGGGGCACACGAGCAGTACTTC
TRBV7-8	TRBD2	TRBJ2-4	-	CASSLYSGSHLNIQYF	TGTGCCAGCAGCTTATACAGCGGGAGCCACTTAAACATTCAGTACTTC